The 20 T cell receptor beta chains below all came from one sample that was sequenced in a study of shared clonotypes between healthy human individuals. Generated by immunoSEQ multiplex PCR, the TCRdb table keeps only in-frame clones and is missing some. The table includes more than 2 million clones, 93% detected once. Terminally differentiated effector memory CD45RA+ cells were excluded by CCR7 positive selection of CD45RO-negative cells. Material: naive CD8+ T cells from PBMCs. These TCRs come from a young man in good health. Some clones in this sample may be carry-over from other donors' samples.

The genes are TRBV5-5 and TRBJ1-4, with D hard to call. The germline V and J ends were trimmed by 6 bases and 4 bases, with 16 bases remaining between them. The CDR3 has 15 amino acids. CDR1 is SGHKS, CDR2 YYEKEE, per germline (reference sequence). CDR3 in DNA: TGTGCCAGCAATGGCAGGTGGCCCCTTAATGAAAAACTGTTTTTT. Its translation is CASNGRWPLNEKLFF.

This clone has just a few counts. This sequence joins TRBV21-1 and TRBJ1-1. TRBV21-1 represents a pseudogene. The CDR3 is made up of 16 amino acids. CDR3 DNA sequence: TGTGCCAGCACCCTACCGAAGGGGGGTAGCGGCACTGAAGCTTTCTTT. Encoded protein: CASTLPKGGSGTEAFF.

The rearrangement links TRBV5-1 to TRBJ2-7; 8 bases map to TRBD1. The CDR3 has 14 residues. Germline CDR1 is SGHRS and CDR2 is YFSETQ. J gave up 4 bases and V 3 bases, and 6 bases lay outside the gene matches. Here the CDR3 DNA reads TGCGCCAGCAGCTCGGACAGGGACTTTTACGAGCAGTACTTC. Translated: CASSSDRDFYEQYF.

The chain employs TRBV28 and TRBJ2-7, with 10 bases fitting TRBD1. The V segment lost 5 bases and the J segment 0 bases; nucleotides outside the gene matches: 7. Germline assignment: CDR1 MDHEN and CDR2 SYDVKM. The CDR3 length is 16 residues. CDR3 residues: CASSIPGQGYSYEQYF. Written as DNA, the CDR3 is TGTGCCAGCAGTATACCGGGACAGGGGTACTCCTACGAGCAGTACTTC.

The chain carries TRBV11-2 and TRBJ2-2; TRBD2 agrees at 10 bases. Germline V CDR1 and CDR2: SGHAT, FQNNGV. This CDR3 comprises 18 residues. J gave up 0 bases and V 5 bases, and 9 bases lay outside the gene matches. The DNA for the CDR3 is TGTGCCAGCAGCAAACCCCGGGGACTAGCGCCGAACACCGGGGAGCTGTTTTTT. It codes for CASSKPRGLAPNTGELFF.

The rearrangement links TRBV7-9 to TRBJ2-3; D is tentatively TRBD1 or TRBD2 (6 bases each). CDR1 SEHNR and CDR2 FQNEAQ come from the germline V gene (reference sequence). The V end lost 5 bases, the J end lost 0 bases, and 12 bases lay between the germline ends. The length of the CDR3 is 15 residues. CDR3 bases: TGTGCCAGCAGCGCGCGGGACATCAGCACAGATACGCAGTATTTT. The encoded protein is CASSARDISTDTQYF.

The J gene is TRBJ2-3, the V gene TRBV23-1, with D perhaps matching TRBD1 (6 bases). TRBV23-1 is annotated as an ORF whose role is uncertain. This CDR3 is built from 15 residues. The ends were cut back, 4 bases at V and 1 base at J, with 12 bases in the middle. For the CDR3, the DNA is TGCGCCAGCAGTCCCACAGGGAGTTGCACAGATACGCAGTATTTT. Residues: CASSPTGSCTDTQYF.

This chain connects TRBV7-3 to TRBJ2-3; a possible D gene is TRBD1 (6 bases). Trimming removed 5 bases at V and 0 bases at J, with 15 bases between. CDR3 length equals 16 residues. Germline V CDR1 and CDR2: SGHTA, FQGTGA. As DNA, the CDR3 is TGTGCCAGCAGCCCAATAGGGGGAACTAGCACAGATACGCAGTATTTT. Its translation: CASSPIGGTSTDTQYF.

V and J are TRBV6-6 and TRBJ1-1; 9 bases are shared with TRBD1. This CDR3 has 15 residues. With V trimmed by 5 bases and J by 3 bases, 7 bases remained unmatched. CDR1 MNHNY and CDR2 SVGAGI come from the germline V gene (reference sequence). CDR3 DNA: TGTGCCAGCAGTAAACCACAGGGGGCAGACACTGAAGCTTTCTTT. Protein sequence: CASSKPQGADTEAFF.

V and J are TRBV28 and TRBJ2-1, with TRBD2 matching 13 bases. Germline V gene data show CDR1 as MDHEN and CDR2 as SYDVKM. The CDR3 is 16 amino acids. With 1 base clipped from V and 10 bases from J, the junction kept 7 bases outside the gene matches. The CDR3 is CASSLSPGLAGKEQFF. The CDR3 DNA sequence: TGTGCCAGCAGTTTATCCCCGGGACTAGCGGGAAAAGAGCAGTTCTTC. Variable domain in full (rest from reference TRBV28 and TRBJ2-1): DVKVTQSSRYLVKRTGEKVFLECVQDMDHENMFWYRQDPGLGLRLIYFSYDVKMKEKGDIPEGYSVSREKKERFSLILESASTNQTSMYLCASSLSPGLAGKEQFFGPGTRLTVL.

The chain recombines TRBV9 with TRBJ2-7; D is perhaps TRBD1 or TRBD2 (5 bases each). V was pared by 4 bases and J by 6 bases, with 14 bases between. The germline V gene encodes CDR1 SGDLS and CDR2 YYNGEE. CDR3 size: 13 residues. The DNA of the CDR3 is TGTGCCAGCAGCAAAGGGGAGTTAGGCGAGCAGTACTTC. It specifies CASSKGELGEQYF.

V is TRBV28 and J is TRBJ1-1; TRBD1 matches 10 bases. CDR1 and CDR2 (germline): MDHEN, SYDVKM. J was trimmed by 0 bases and V by 3 bases; bases with no gene match: 7. The CDR3 consists of 17 residues. CDR3: CASSFSWTGGMNTEAFF. In DNA form, the CDR3 reads TGTGCCAGCAGTTTTTCCTGGACAGGGGGAATGAACACTGAAGCTTTCTTT. Full variable domain (remainder filled in from reference TRBV28 and TRBJ1-1): DVKVTQSSRYLVKRTGEKVFLECVQDMDHENMFWYRQDPGLGLRLIYFSYDVKMKEKGDIPEGYSVSREKKERFSLILESASTNQTSMYLCASSFSWTGGMNTEAFFGQGTRLTVV.

This chain links TRBV4-3 with TRBJ1-1; D is ambiguous. The V end was cut by 6 bases, the J end by 1 base, with 9 bases between. This CDR3 comprises 13 residues. CDR1 and CDR2 from the germline V gene are LGHNA and YSLEER. The CDR3 nucleotides are TGCGCCAGCAGTACAGCCCGGAACACTGAAGCTTTCTTT. It translates to CASSTARNTEAFF.

Here the CDR3 DNA reads TGCGCCAGCAGCCCCAGGGGTGAGAACACTGAAGCTTTCTTT. Translated, it gives CASSPRGENTEAFF. The chain combines TRBV4-1 with TRBJ1-1; tentatively, D is TRBD1 (6 bases). CDR1 and CDR2 from the germline V gene are MGHRA and YSYEKL. This CDR3 spans 14 amino acids. The V end was cut by 4 bases, the J end by 1 base, with 10 bases between.

The chain is built from TRBV6-6 and TRBJ2-2, with D maybe TRBD2 (6 bases). The CDR3 consists of 14 residues. The germline V gene has CDR1 MNHNY and CDR2 SVGAGI (reference sequence). V lost 3 bases and J lost 7, with 12 bases in between. Written as DNA, the CDR3 is TGTGCCAGCAGTTATGTTTCGGGGGTCGGGGAGCTGTTTTTT. This sequence encodes CASSYVSGVGELFF.

The rearrangement joins TRBV6-1 to TRBJ2-1; D remains unclear. CDR1 is MNHNS, CDR2 SASEGT, per germline. This CDR3 spans 15 amino acids. The V and J ends lost 1 base and 0 bases respectively, with 7 bases between them. The CDR3 bases are TGTGCCAGCAGTGAAGACCTGGGCTCCTACAATGAGCAGTTCTTC. Translation: CASSEDLGSYNEQFF.

V is TRBV6-6 and J is TRBJ1-1; 10 nucleotides agree with TRBD1. V was pared by 6 bases and J by 5 bases, with 3 bases of the junction left unmatched. The CDR3 loop spans 13 amino acids. Germline V CDR1 and CDR2: MNHNY, SVGAGI (reference sequence). The CDR3 protein is CASRDRGGTEAFF. The CDR3 region has the DNA TGTGCCAGCAGGGACAGGGGGGGAACTGAAGCTTTCTTT.

The rearrangement links TRBV6-1 to TRBJ1-2; 7 bases agree with TRBD1. CDR1 and CDR2 (germline): MNHNS, SASEGT. Trimming took 9 bases from V and 9 from J; bases not matched to a gene: 7. This CDR3 spans 11 amino acids. CDR3 DNA: TGTGCCAGTAGACCACAGGGGCGCTACACCTTC. Protein product: CASRPQGRYTF.

V is TRBV7-2 and J is TRBJ1-5; D not certain. The CDR3 has 15 amino acids. V lost 1 base and J lost 3, with 10 bases in between. Germline V gene data show CDR1 as SGHTA and CDR2 as FQGNSA. The CDR3 DNA follows: TGTGCCAGCAGCTTAGTTGAGCGAATCAATCAGCCCCAGCATTTT. This encodes CASSLVERINQPQHF.

The chain uses TRBV2 and TRBJ1-2; D may be TRBD1 (5 bases). The CDR3 consists of 15 residues. Germline V gene data show CDR1 as SNHLY and CDR2 as FYNNEI. Trimming left V 6 bases short and J 4 bases short, with 18 bases between. Here the CDR3 DNA reads TGTGCCAGCAGAGGCTTAGGGGTTCCGGCCTATGGCTACACCTTC. Translating gives CASRGLGVPAYGYTF.